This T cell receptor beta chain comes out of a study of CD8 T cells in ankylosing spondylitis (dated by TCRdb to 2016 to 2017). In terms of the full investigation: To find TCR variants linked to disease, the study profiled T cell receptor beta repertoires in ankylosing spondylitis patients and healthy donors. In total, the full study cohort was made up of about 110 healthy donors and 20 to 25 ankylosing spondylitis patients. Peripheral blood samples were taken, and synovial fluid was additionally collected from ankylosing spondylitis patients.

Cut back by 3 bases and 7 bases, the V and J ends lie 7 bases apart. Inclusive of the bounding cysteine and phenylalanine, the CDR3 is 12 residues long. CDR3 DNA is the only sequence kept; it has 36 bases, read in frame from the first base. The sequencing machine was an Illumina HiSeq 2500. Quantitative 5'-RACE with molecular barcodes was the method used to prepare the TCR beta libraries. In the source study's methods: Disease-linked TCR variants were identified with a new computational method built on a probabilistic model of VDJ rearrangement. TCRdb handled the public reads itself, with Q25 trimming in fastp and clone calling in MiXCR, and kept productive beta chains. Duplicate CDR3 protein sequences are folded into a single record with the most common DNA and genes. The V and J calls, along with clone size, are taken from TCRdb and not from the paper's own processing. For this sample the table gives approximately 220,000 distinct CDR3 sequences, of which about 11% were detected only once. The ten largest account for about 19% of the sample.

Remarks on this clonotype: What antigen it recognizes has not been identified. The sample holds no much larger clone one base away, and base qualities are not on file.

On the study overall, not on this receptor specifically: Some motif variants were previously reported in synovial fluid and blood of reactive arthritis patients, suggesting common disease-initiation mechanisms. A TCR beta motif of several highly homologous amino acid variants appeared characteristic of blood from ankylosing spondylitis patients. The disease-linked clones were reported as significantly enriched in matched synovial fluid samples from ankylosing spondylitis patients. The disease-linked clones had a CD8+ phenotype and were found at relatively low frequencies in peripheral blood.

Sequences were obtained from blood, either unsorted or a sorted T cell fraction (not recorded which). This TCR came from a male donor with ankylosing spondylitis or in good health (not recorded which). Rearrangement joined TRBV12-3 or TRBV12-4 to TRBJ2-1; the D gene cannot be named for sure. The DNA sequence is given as TGTGCCAGCAGTTTTGTGGCAAATGAGCAGTTCTTC. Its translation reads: CASSFVANEQFF.